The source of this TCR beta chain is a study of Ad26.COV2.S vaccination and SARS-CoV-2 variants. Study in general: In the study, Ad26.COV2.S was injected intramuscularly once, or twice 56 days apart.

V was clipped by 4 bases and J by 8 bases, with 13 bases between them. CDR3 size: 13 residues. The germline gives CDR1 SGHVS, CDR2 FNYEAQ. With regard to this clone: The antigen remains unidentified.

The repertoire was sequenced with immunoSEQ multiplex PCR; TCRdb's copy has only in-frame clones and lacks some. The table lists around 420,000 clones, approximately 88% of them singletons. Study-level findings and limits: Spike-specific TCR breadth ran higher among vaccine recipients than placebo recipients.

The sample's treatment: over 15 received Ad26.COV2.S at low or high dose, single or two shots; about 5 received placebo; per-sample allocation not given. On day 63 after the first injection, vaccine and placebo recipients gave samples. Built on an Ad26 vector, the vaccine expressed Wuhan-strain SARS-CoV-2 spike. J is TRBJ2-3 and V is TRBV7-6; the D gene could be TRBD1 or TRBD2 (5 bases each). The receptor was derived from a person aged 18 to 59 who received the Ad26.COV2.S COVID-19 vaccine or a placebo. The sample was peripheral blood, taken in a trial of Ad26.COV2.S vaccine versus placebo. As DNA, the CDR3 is TGTGCCAGCAGCTCCGGGACCGAGGTTACGCAGTATTTT. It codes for CASSSGTEVTQYF.